These 13 T cell receptor beta chains were all obtained from the same sample, sequenced in a study of PD-1 blockade in classical Hodgkin lymphoma. The time point here: cycle 4 day 1 (C4D1), after about 6 weeks of nivolumab. Every patient relapsed after autologous stem cell transplantation, and brentuximab vedotin exposure varied. Measured with immunoSEQ multiplex PCR; TCRdb has only the in-frame clones, and not every one. The sample contains tens of thousands of clones, approximately 90% of which appear only once. The sequencing here drew on peripheral blood mononuclear cells (PBMCs), taken before the fourth cycle of nivolumab. The receptors derive from a human donor with classical Hodgkin lymphoma.

V gene TRBV19 combines with J gene TRBJ1-5; 7 positions match TRBD1. Trimming at V came to 4 bases and at J to 1 base, leaving 13 bases not matched to a gene. The CDR3 covers 18 residues. Germline assignment: CDR1 LNHDA and CDR2 SQIVND (reference sequence). The CDR3 spells CASSTPVLDRTSNQPQHF. DNA of the CDR3: TGTGCCAGTAGTACTCCTGTGTTGGACAGGACAAGCAATCAGCCCCAGCATTTT.

The CDR3 loop reads CAWSVLAGASGELFF. The CDR3 DNA reads as TGTGCCTGGAGTGTACTCGCGGGGGCGTCGGGGGAGCTGTTTTTT. This chain joins TRBV30 and TRBJ2-2; weak D call: TRBD2 (7 bases). Germline-derived CDR1 and CDR2 are GTSNPN and SVGIG (reference sequence). Trimming removed 0 bases at V and 8 bases at J, with 16 bases between. This CDR3 region has 15 residues.

V is TRBV7-8 and J is TRBJ1-3, with D hard to call. Germline CDR1 and CDR2: SGHVS and FQNEAQ. The CDR3 loop spans 15 amino acids. V dropped 1 base and J dropped 3 bases, with 10 bases sitting between them. The chain's CDR3 is CASSLERVYGNTIYF. CDR3 in DNA: TGTGCCAGCAGCTTAGAGAGGGTGTATGGAAACACCATATATTTT.

The gene calls are TRBV6-5 and TRBJ2-7; weak D call: TRBD2 (5 bases). Trimming cost V 6 bases and J 6 bases, with 21 bases left between them. The CDR3 runs 15 residues. Germline CDR1 is MNHEY and CDR2 is SVGAGI. The DNA for the CDR3 is TGTGCCAGCAGCCCCACGGTCGGGAAGCCGGGCGAGCAGTACTTC. Amino acids: CASSPTVGKPGEQYF.

This chain joins TRBV6-1 and TRBJ2-1; TRBD1 matches at 8 bases. The V and J ends lost 7 bases and 2 bases, in that order; junction bases with no gene match: 7. The V gene's germline CDR1 is MNHNS and CDR2 SASEGT. The CDR3 spans 15 residues. CDR3 bases: TGTGCCAGCACCCCGGACAGGGAACCCTACAATGAGCAGTTCTTC. It codes for CASTPDREPYNEQFF.

The J gene is TRBJ2-5, the V gene TRBV2; D is uncertain. The CDR3 is made up of 13 amino acids. The germline V gene has CDR1 SNHLY and CDR2 FYNNEI. Trimming took off 8 bases at V and 4 bases at J, with 14 bases between the two ends. CDR3 coding DNA: TGTGCCAGCCTGTCTGGGCGAGGAGAGACCCAGTACTTC. Translation: CASLSGRGETQYF.

This clone has just one count. This chain connects TRBV9 to TRBJ1-6; perhaps TRBD1 as D (5 bases). The CDR3 has 13 amino acids. Trimming left V 7 bases short and J 7 bases short, with 12 bases between. CDR1 SGDLS and CDR2 YYNGEE come from the germline V gene. DNA of the CDR3: TGTGCCAGCGGGGACCGCGGCAATTCACCCCTCCACTTT. It encodes CASGDRGNSPLHF.

J is TRBJ2-5 and V is TRBV5-1; 8 bases align to TRBD1. Losses at the gene ends were 3 bases for V and 10 bases for J; bases not matched to a gene: 5. This CDR3 comprises 12 residues. Germline V gene sequence: CDR1 SGHRS, CDR2 YFSETQ. The CDR3 DNA is TGCGCCAGCAGCTCGGACAGGGATATCCAGTACTTC. Its protein is CASSSDRDIQYF.

V usage is TRBV5-1 and J usage is TRBJ1-4, with a tentative D call TRBD1 (6 bases). The CDR3 is 16 residues long. The germline CDR1 and CDR2 sequences are SGHRS and YFSETQ. Trimming removed 0 bases from V and 7 bases from J, with 16 bases in between. DNA for the CDR3: TGCGCCAGCAGCTTGGTAGGGGGATCGACGGCTGAAAAACTGTTTTTT. Its protein is CASSLVGGSTAEKLFF.

J is TRBJ2-1 and V is TRBV12-5; no firm D call. Trimming cost V 0 bases and J 7 bases, with 4 bases left between them. CDR1 is LGHNT, CDR2 FRNRAP, per germline. There are 12 residues in the CDR3. The CDR3 reads CASGLVVNEQFF. The DNA for the CDR3 is TGTGCTAGTGGTTTGGTAGTAAATGAGCAGTTCTTC.

V usage is TRBV5-4 and J usage is TRBJ2-2; D uncertain. The V end was cut by 2 bases, the J end by 0 bases, with 5 bases between. Germline V CDR1 and CDR2: SGHNT, YYREEE (reference sequence). The CDR3 extends over 14 amino acids. The CDR3 DNA reads as TGTGCCAGCAGCTTAGAGGCGAACACCGGGGAGCTGTTTTTT. Protein product: CASSLEANTGELFF.

The rearrangement uses TRBV14 and TRBJ1-1; D ambiguous. Trimming stripped 0 bases from V and 0 bases from J, with 11 bases between. This CDR3 is 16 amino acids long. From germline, CDR1 is SGHDN and CDR2 FVKESK. CDR3 DNA sequence: TGTGCCAGCAGCCAAGAATGGCCCGTGATGAACACTGAAGCTTTCTTT. Amino acid sequence: CASSQEWPVMNTEAFF.

This rearrangement joins TRBV10-3 to TRBJ1-5; 7 bases are shared with TRBD1. Trimming removed 3 bases from V and 4 bases from J; junction bases left unmatched: 6. The germline CDR1 and CDR2 sequences are ENHRY and SYGVKD. The CDR3 runs 15 residues. The CDR3 DNA reads as TGTGCCATCAGTGATAGGGGGCGCCCGAATCAGCCCCAGCATTTT. This codes for CAISDRGRPNQPQHF.